This T cell receptor (beta chain) was recorded in a study of cytotoxic CD8 clonotypes in ibrutinib-treated CLL. Only in-frame clones appear in the TCRdb table, and some are missing; sequencing was by immunoSEQ multiplex PCR. Here the sample spans some 92,000 clones, 77% being singletons. The sample in question was PBMCs, obtained after 24 months of ibrutinib treatment. The source of this sequence is a human donor with chronic lymphocytic leukemia.

CDR3 residues: CASSIGWEGGYTF. The CDR3 nucleotides read TGTGCCAGTAGTATAGGATGGGAGGGCGGCTACACCTTC. The rearrangement uses TRBV19 and TRBJ1-2; D uncertain. In germline, CDR1 is LNHDA, CDR2 SQIVND (reference sequence). The CDR3 loop spans 13 amino acids. The germline V and J ends were trimmed by 1 base and 8 bases, with 11 bases remaining between them.